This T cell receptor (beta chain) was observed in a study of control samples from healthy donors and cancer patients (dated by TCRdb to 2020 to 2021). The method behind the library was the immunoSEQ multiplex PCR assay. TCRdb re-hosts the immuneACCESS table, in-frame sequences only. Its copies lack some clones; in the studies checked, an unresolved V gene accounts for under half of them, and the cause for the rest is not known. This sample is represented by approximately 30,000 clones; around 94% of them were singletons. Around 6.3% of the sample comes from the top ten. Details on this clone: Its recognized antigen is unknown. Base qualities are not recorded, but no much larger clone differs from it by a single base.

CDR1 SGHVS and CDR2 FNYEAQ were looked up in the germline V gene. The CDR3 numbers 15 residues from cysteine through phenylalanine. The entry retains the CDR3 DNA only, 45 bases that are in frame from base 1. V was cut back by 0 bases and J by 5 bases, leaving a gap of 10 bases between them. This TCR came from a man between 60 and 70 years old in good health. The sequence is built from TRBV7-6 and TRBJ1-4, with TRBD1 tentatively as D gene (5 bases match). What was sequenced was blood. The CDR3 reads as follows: CASSLASTGNEKLFF. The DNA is TGTGCCAGCAGCTTAGCTAGCACAGGCAATGAAAAACTGTTTTTT.